The 6 T cell receptor beta chains given below trace back to one sample, sequenced in a study of blood T cells in healthy people across ages. Primed by a sample-barcoded 5' primer and a J-beta primer mix, a second PCR proceeded for 7 to 11 cycles. TCRdb itself ran the 5' RACE reads through MiXCR, one entry per CDR3 protein. The sample contains around 1,600,000 distinct CDR3 sequences, approximately 43% of which appear only once. Sample: blood. These receptors all come from a woman aged 18-29 years in good health.

This chain connects TRBV29-1 to TRBJ2-1; D tentatively reads TRBD1 or TRBD2 (7 bases each). CDR1 is SQVTM, CDR2 ANQGSEA, per germline. Trimming pared 8 bases from V and 2 bases from J, leaving 22 bases between. This CDR3 spans 16 amino acids. The CDR3 coding sequence is TGCAGCACCGACAGGGTCCGGGAGGAACCCTACAATGAGCAGTTCTTC. Protein product: CSTDRVREEPYNEQFF.

This clonotype was seen more than once but under ten times. The chain couples TRBV20-1 to TRBJ1-2, with D perhaps TRBD1 (5 bases). CDR3 length equals 14 residues. CDR1 and CDR2 from the germline V gene are DFQATT and SNEGSKA (reference sequence). The ends were cut back, 5 bases at V and 2 bases at J, with 15 bases in the middle. The CDR3 protein is CSAPPGQTNYGYTF. The CDR3 DNA follows: TGCAGTGCTCCCCCAGGGCAAACCAACTATGGCTACACCTTC.

In its sample, this clonotype was seen a few times. The chain carries TRBV7-2 and TRBJ2-1, with TRBD1 as a possible D gene (7 bases). The germline gives CDR1 SGHTA, CDR2 FQGNSA. The V end was cut by 3 bases, the J end by 1 base, with 22 bases between. The CDR3 has 19 amino acids. CDR3 bases: TGTGCCAGCAGCTTGGTGACAGGGCGGCGGGGATGGTCCTACAATGAGCAGTTCTTC. Its protein product is CASSLVTGRRGWSYNEQFF.

The gene calls are TRBV7-2 and TRBJ2-7; D unresolved. The CDR3 sequence is 13 residues long. From germline, CDR1 is SGHTA and CDR2 FQGNSA. V lost 4 bases and J lost 3, with 10 bases in between. The CDR3 DNA sequence: TGTGCCAGCAGCTCTCCGGCACTCTACGAGCAGTACTTC. Its protein is CASSSPALYEQYF.

J is TRBJ2-3 and V is TRBV7-6; a possible D gene is TRBD1 (6 bases). Germline V gives CDR1 SGHVS, CDR2 FNYEAQ. V lost 2 bases and J 4 bases, leaving 13 bases between the germline ends. The CDR3 loop spans 15 amino acids. CDR3 protein: CASSLRGIPADTQYF. In DNA, the CDR3 is TGTGCCAGCAGCTTAAGGGGGATCCCTGCAGATACGCAGTATTTT.

The chain combines TRBV20-1 with TRBJ2-3; 8 positions agree with TRBD2. The CDR3 totals 16 residues. V shed 0 bases and J 4 bases; nucleotides not matched to a gene: 9. Germline CDR1 DFQATT, CDR2 SNEGSKA (reference sequence). CDR3 nucleotides: TGCAGTGCTAGAGATCGCCGGGAGGGTCTGCCAGATACGCAGTATTTT. Translated, it gives CSARDRREGLPDTQYF.